These 8 T cell receptor beta chains share one sample of origin, sequenced in a study of T cells of healthy individuals. MiXCR was run by TCRdb on the 5' RACE reads, yielding one entry per CDR3 protein. The sample comprises some 39,000 distinct CDR3 sequences, 4.5% of which are singletons, and 7% to 10% rests with the top ten. All receptors come from a human donor in good health.

This clonotype has a handful of counts. The J gene is TRBJ1-3, the V gene TRBV29-1; tentatively, D is TRBD1 (6 bases). The CDR3 totals 13 residues. Trimming pared 6 bases from V and 3 bases from J, leaving 12 bases between. Germline V lookup: CDR1 SQVTM, CDR2 ANQGSEA. The CDR3 region is CSVRKGGGNTIYF. The CDR3 bases are TGCAGCGTCAGAAAGGGGGGTGGAAACACCATATATTTT.

This clonotype was seen many times. V and J are TRBV4-1 and TRBJ2-7, with a tentative D call TRBD1 (5 bases). Deletions cut 3 bases from V and 5 bases from J, with 17 bases between. The CDR3 is made up of 15 amino acids. Germline assignment: CDR1 MGHRA and CDR2 YSYEKL. For the CDR3, the DNA is TGCGCCAGCAGCCAGCCCGGACAAAGGGGAAACGAGCAGTACTTC. Its protein is CASSQPGQRGNEQYF.

This clonotype has ten or more counts. The V call is TRBV11-2, the J call TRBJ2-1; a weak D match, TRBD2 (6 bases). The CDR3 is made up of 17 amino acids. Germline loops: CDR1 SGHAT, CDR2 FQNNGV. V lost 5 bases to trimming and J lost 6 bases, with 23 bases between them. In DNA form, the CDR3 reads TGTGCCAGCAGCCAAGGGGCAGGAGGGCGGCTGGGCAATGAGCAGTTCTTC. This gives the protein CASSQGAGGRLGNEQFF.

This clonotype was seen ten or more times. The chain links TRBV18 to TRBJ2-3; 8 bases are shared with TRBD2. Unmatched junction bases numbered 11, after V lost 3 bases and J lost 0 bases. From germline, CDR1 is KGHSH and CDR2 LQKENI. The CDR3 spans 18 residues. The CDR3 DNA reads TGTGCCAGCTCACCGGCCGCGGGGGGCCTCTCTAGCACAGATACGCAGTATTTT. Translation gives CASSPAAGGLSSTDTQYF.

This clonotype appeared many times. V and J are TRBV6-1 and TRBJ2-3; D is undetermined. Germline V gene data show CDR1 as MNHNS and CDR2 as SASEGT. This CDR3 is built from 15 residues. V was pared by 3 bases and J by 3 bases, with 13 bases between. CDR3 loop: CASSETLGWTDTQYF. CDR3 nucleotides: TGTGCCAGCAGTGAGACCCTGGGTTGGACAGATACGCAGTATTTT.

This clonotype appeared many times. This rearrangement joins TRBV6-2 or TRBV6-3 to TRBJ2-3, with D tentatively TRBD1 (5 bases). Trimming pared 6 bases from V and 0 bases from J, leaving 13 bases between. Germline-derived CDR1 and CDR2 are MNHEY and SVGEGT. CDR3 length equals 15 residues. The CDR3 DNA reads TGTGCCAGCAGGGATCAGGGAATTAGCACAGATACGCAGTATTTT. It encodes CASRDQGISTDTQYF.

This clonotype appeared many times. This sequence joins TRBV6-1 and TRBJ1-1; possible D gene TRBD1, 6 bases. Germline V gene data show CDR1 as MNHNS and CDR2 as SASEGT. CDR3 length equals 17 residues. The V gene lost 2 bases and the J gene lost 14 bases, with 30 bases spanning the gap. CDR3 residues: CASSEYQPLGGGLKIFF. In DNA, the CDR3 is TGTGCCAGCAGTGAATATCAACCTCTGGGAGGGGGTCTTAAGATCTTCTTT.

The chain joins TRBV2 to TRBJ2-2; D unclear. Germline V gene data show CDR1 as SNHLY and CDR2 as FYNNEI. Trimming shortened V by 2 bases and J by 3 bases, and 4 bases separated the two germline ends. The CDR3 sequence is 13 residues long. The CDR3 bases are TGTGCCAGCAGTGAAACTGACACCGGGGAGCTGTTTTTT. The encoded protein is CASSETDTGELFF.